Listed below are T cell receptor beta chains from one sample, sequenced in a study of blood T cell repertoires in COVID-19. Sequencing was performed with immunoSEQ multiplex PCR; in TCRdb, only in-frame clones are kept and a portion is missing. The sample holds around 88,000 clones, 81% seen once. The sample was peripheral blood. The source of these receptors is a man aged 55 to 70 with acute or convalescent COVID-19. Each CDR3 is given with its conserved first and last residue. D genes are given only for firm matches. Only part of the rows carry a size: once, few, many, or a class if the clone is expanded.

J gene | V gene | clone size | D gene | CDR3 protein | CDR3 DNA
TRBJ2-2 | TRBV7-2 | NA | NA | CASSLVFGRAVTGELFF | TGTGCCAGCAGCTTAGTGTTCGGCAGGGCGGTCACCGGGGAGCTGTTTTTT
TRBJ2-7 | TRBV6-2/TRBV6-3 | NA | NA | CASSYWDLQGDEQYF | TGTGCCAGCAGTTACTGGGATCTCCAGGGCGACGAGCAGTACTTC
TRBJ1-2 | TRBV11-2 | once | TRBD1 | CASSLGRQGAPYYGYTF | TGTGCCAGCAGCTTAGGACGCCAGGGGGCGCCTTACTATGGCTACACCTTC
TRBJ2-2 | TRBV5-1 | few | TRBD1 | CASSSQRTGAGELFF | TGCGCCAGCAGCTCACAACGGACAGGCGCCGGGGAGCTGTTTTTT
TRBJ1-2 | TRBV4-2 | NA | NA | CASSQGGAGGYTF | TGTGCCAGCAGCCAAGGAGGGGCGGGGGGCTACACCTTC
TRBJ1-3 | TRBV7-9 | NA | NA | CASSLVAGGISGNTIYF | TGTGCCAGCAGCTTAGTGGCAGGAGGGATCTCTGGAAACACCATATATTTT
TRBJ1-2 | TRBV6-5 | NA | TRBD1 | CASSYYSGTGVGYTF | TGTGCCAGCAGTTACTACTCCGGGACAGGGGTGGGCTACACCTTC
TRBJ2-1 | TRBV29-1 | once | NA | CSVGRPSEIYNEQFF | TGCAGCGTTGGGAGACCTAGCGAGATCTACAATGAGCAGTTCTTC
TRBJ1-1 | TRBV28 | NA | NA | CATSWTFGVGNTEAFF | TGTGCCACCTCCTGGACCTTCGGGGTCGGTAACACTGAAGCTTTCTTT
TRBJ1-6 | TRBV5-1 | NA | TRBD1 | CASSRSDRGLNSPLHF | TGCGCCAGCAGTCGATCGGACAGGGGGCTTAATTCACCCCTCCACTTT
TRBJ2-3 | TRBV15 | NA | TRBD2 | CATSRDRAGGASTDTQYF | TGTGCCACCAGCAGAGATCGCGCGGGGGGGGCCAGCACAGATACGCAGTATTTT
TRBJ2-7 | TRBV3-1/TRBV3-2 | NA | TRBD2 | CASSQLTVAGSYEQYF | TGTGCCAGCAGCCAATTAACGGTAGCGGGGTCCTACGAGCAGTACTTC
TRBJ1-6 | TRBV7-8 | NA | TRBD1 | CASSSGQGGYNSPLHF | TGTGCCAGCAGCTCAGGACAGGGTGGTTACAATTCACCCCTCCACTTT
TRBJ1-1 | TRBV2 | many | NA | CASSQQGVSTEAFF | TGTGCCAGCAGCCAACAGGGCGTGAGTACTGAAGCTTTCTTT
TRBJ2-7 | TRBV7-9 | NA | TRBD2 | CASSRTATSGRAAYEQYF | TGTGCCAGCAGCCGCACCGCAACTAGCGGGAGGGCCGCCTACGAGCAGTACTTC
TRBJ1-5 | TRBV18 | NA | TRBD1 | CASSPGTGFDQPQHF | TGTGCCAGCTCACCTGGGACAGGCTTCGATCAGCCCCAGCATTTT
TRBJ1-4 | TRBV7-9 | once | TRBD1 | CASSPGTGFEKLFF | TGTGCCAGCAGCCCTGGGACAGGGTTTGAAAAACTGTTTTTT
TRBJ1-3 | TRBV28 | NA | NA | CASTTRNTIYF | TGTGCCAGCACCACCAGGAACACCATATATTTT
TRBJ2-5 | TRBV5-1 | NA | NA | CASSLSGETQYF | TGCGCCAGCAGCTTGTCGGGAGAGACCCAGTACTTC
TRBJ1-1 | TRBV29-1 | NA | NA | CSVARSGEAFF | TGCAGCGTTGCTCGATCGGGAGAAGCTTTCTTT